These 3 T cell receptor beta chains originate from one sample sequenced in a study of OX40 agonist ivuxolimab in advanced cancers. The assay was immunoSEQ multiplex PCR, and TCRdb's table has in-frame clones only and misses some. This table has 99,000 or so clones, roughly 94% appearing once. Specimen: CD4+ or CD8+ T cells sorted from blood, collected in a trial of the OX40 agonist ivuxolimab. These receptors were collected from an adult with an advanced solid tumor such as melanoma, head and neck, liver or kidney cancer.

V and J are TRBV19 and TRBJ2-1; 10 bases line up with TRBD2. Trimming removed 5 bases from V and 8 bases from J; junction bases left unmatched: 6. The CDR3 length is 14 residues. The germline gives CDR1 LNHDA, CDR2 SQIVND (reference sequence). The CDR3 nucleotides are TGTGCCAGTAGTCTCACTAGCGGGAACGATGAGCAGTTCTTC. Translation: CASSLTSGNDEQFF. The full variable domain, with the rest looked up from reference TRBV19 and TRBJ2-1, is DGGITQSPKYLFRKEGQNVTLSCEQNLNHDAMYWYRQDPGQGLRLIYYSQIVNDFQKGDIAEGYSVSREKKESFPLTVTSAQKNPTAFYLCASSLTSGNDEQFFGPGTRLTVL.

J is TRBJ2-1 and V is TRBV30; 7 nucleotides match TRBD2. CDR3 length: 15 residues. Germline V CDR1 and CDR2: GTSNPN, SVGIG (reference sequence). The trim removed 7 bases at V and 0 bases at J, leaving 9 bases unmatched. The CDR3 sequence is CASNPGGSSYNEQFF. The CDR3 nucleotides read TGTGCCTCAAACCCGGGCGGGAGCTCCTACAATGAGCAGTTCTTC.

V and J are TRBV5-4 and TRBJ1-2; D uncertain. This CDR3 comprises 15 residues. Trimming took off 0 bases at V and 4 bases at J, with 13 bases between the two ends. Germline V CDR1 and CDR2: SGHNT, YYREEE (reference sequence). CDR3 DNA sequence: TGTGCCAGCAGCTTGGCCGGGAACTCGGTCTATGGCTACACCTTC. Encoded protein: CASSLAGNSVYGYTF.